The clone carrying this T cell receptor (beta chain) was counted between two and nine times. Antigen specificity is unknown. The sample is drawn from a study of cytotoxic CD8 clonotypes in ibrutinib-treated CLL. The study's findings and limits: At the start, clonality exceeded age-matched healthy donors and followed circulating CD8+ T-cell counts.

CDR1 and CDR2 (germline): SEHNR, FQNEAQ (reference sequence). The CDR3 totals 17 residues. Trimming stripped 2 bases from V and 1 base from J, with 17 bases between. The repertoire was sequenced with immunoSEQ multiplex PCR; TCRdb's copy has only in-frame clones and lacks some. The sample has over 120,000 clones, roughly three quarters seen once. The sequencing used PBMCs, collected after 12 months of ibrutinib treatment. This chain links TRBV7-9 with TRBJ1-1; TRBD1 might be the D (5 bases). This clonotype was sampled from a human donor with chronic lymphocytic leukemia. The CDR3 nucleotides are TGTGCCAGCAGCTTACAACCGGGGCTAAACTGGAACACTGAAGCTTTCTTT. Protein sequence: CASSLQPGLNWNTEAFF.